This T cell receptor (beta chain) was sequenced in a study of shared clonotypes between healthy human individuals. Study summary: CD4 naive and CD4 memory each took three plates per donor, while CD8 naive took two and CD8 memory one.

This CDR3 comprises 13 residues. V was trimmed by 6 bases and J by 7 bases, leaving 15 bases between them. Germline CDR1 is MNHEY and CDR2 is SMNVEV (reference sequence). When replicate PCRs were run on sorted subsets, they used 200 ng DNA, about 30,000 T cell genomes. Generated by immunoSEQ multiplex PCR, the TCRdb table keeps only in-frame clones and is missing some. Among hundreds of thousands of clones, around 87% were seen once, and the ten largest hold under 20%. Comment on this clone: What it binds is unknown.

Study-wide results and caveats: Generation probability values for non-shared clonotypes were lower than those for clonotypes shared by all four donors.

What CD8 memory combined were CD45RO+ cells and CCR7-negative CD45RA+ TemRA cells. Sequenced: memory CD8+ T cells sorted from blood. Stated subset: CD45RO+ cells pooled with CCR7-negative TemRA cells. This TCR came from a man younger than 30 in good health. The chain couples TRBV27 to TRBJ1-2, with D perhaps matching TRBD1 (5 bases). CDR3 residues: CASSAPGTFGYTF. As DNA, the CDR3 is TGTGCCAGCAGCGCGCCTGGGACTTTTGGCTACACCTTC.